Following are 2 T cell receptor beta chains from one sample sequenced in a study of Ad26.COV2.S vaccination and SARS-CoV-2 variants. The treatment denotes: around 19 received Ad26.COV2.S at low or high dose, single or two shots; a few received placebo; per-sample allocation not given. All samples were drawn on day 63, counting from the first vaccine or placebo injection. Profiling relied on immunoSEQ multiplex PCR, and the TCRdb table lists in-frame clones only, not all of them. The sample yields around 320,000 clones, 86% seen once. This specimen was peripheral blood, taken in a trial of Ad26.COV2.S vaccine versus placebo. The receptors derive from a person aged 18-65 years who received the Ad26.COV2.S COVID-19 vaccine or a placebo.

This chain joins TRBV30 and TRBJ1-1; 7 nucleotides agree with TRBD1. The germline CDR1 and CDR2 sequences are GTSNPN and SVGIG (reference sequence). The CDR3 sequence is 14 residues long. V trimming: 4 bases; J trimming: 4 bases; junction bases outside the gene matches: 9. As DNA, the CDR3 is TGTGCCTGGAAGGAAGGGGGCGCATCCACTGAAGCTTTCTTT. Amino acid sequence: CAWKEGGASTEAFF.

The chain combines TRBV19 with TRBJ2-3; the D is unclear. Between the trimmed V and J ends, which lost 3 bases and 4 bases, there was a span of 11 bases. CDR1 and CDR2 from the germline V gene are LNHDA and SQIVND (reference sequence). CDR3 size: 14 residues. The CDR3 DNA is TGTGCCAGTAGTATGGAAGGGTATGCAGATACGCAGTATTTT. Translating it yields CASSMEGYADTQYF.